This T cell receptor (beta chain) is from a study of lymphopenia after photon versus proton radiotherapy. As to this clone: No antigen is known for it.

This CDR3 spans 15 amino acids. The V gene lost 8 bases and the J gene lost 2 bases, with 18 bases spanning the gap. Germline assignment: CDR1 SNHLY and CDR2 FYNNEI. Profiling relied on immunoSEQ multiplex PCR, and the TCRdb table lists in-frame clones only, not all of them. The sample records fewer than 65,000 clones, roughly 86% being singletons. Study-wide results and limits: In patients who died, overall survival fell as post-nadir TCR diversity dropped more.

This clonotype was obtained from a man aged 40-49 years with gastric cancer. This sequence joins TRBV2 and TRBJ2-5; maybe TRBD1 (6 bases). The material sequenced was peripheral blood, taken from a patient treated with photon-based radiotherapy. The CDR3 nucleotides read TGTGCCAGCCTAGGTGGACAGCGTTGGCAAGAGACCCAGTACTTC. Translation gives CASLGGQRWQETQYF.